The 25 T cell receptor beta chains below come from one sample, sequenced in a study of shared clonotypes between healthy human individuals. Repertoires were generated with immunoSEQ multiplex PCR, while TCRdb's copy carries only in-frame clones and drops some. The top ten clones hold roughly 13% of a sample with about 470,000 clones, roughly 80% of them seen once. Material for sequencing was PBMCs. Receptor source: a woman in her thirties or forties in good health. Some clones in this sample may be carry-over from other donors' samples.

The chain recombines TRBV16 with TRBJ2-2; the match to TRBD1 covers 11 bases. This CDR3 is built from 16 residues. From germline, CDR1 is KGHSY and CDR2 FQNENV. The V and J ends lost 3 bases and 3 bases, in that order; junction bases with no gene match: 3. The CDR3 protein is CASSHSGQGDTGELFF. The CDR3, as DNA: TGTGCCAGCAGCCATTCGGGACAGGGGGACACCGGGGAGCTGTTTTTT.

In this sample, this clone turned up once. The chain recombines TRBV5-1 with TRBJ1-2, with 9 bases that match TRBD1. The germline CDR1 and CDR2 sequences are SGHRS and YFSETQ. The junction had 9 bases not matched to a gene; V was cut back by 3 bases and J by 0 bases. The CDR3 has 17 amino acids. The CDR3 loop is CASSWGDRAPANYGYTF. CDR3 bases: TGCGCCAGCAGCTGGGGGGACAGGGCTCCAGCTAACTATGGCTACACCTTC.

The V gene is TRBV4-2, the J gene TRBJ2-7; D tentatively fits TRBD1 or TRBD2 (5 bases each). Germline-derived CDR1 and CDR2 are LGHNA and YNFKEQ. The CDR3 consists of 18 residues. V was clipped by 2 bases and J by 1 base, with 21 bases between them. CDR3 nucleotide sequence: TGTGCCAGCAGCCAATACTTTCCGAGTGAGGGGAAGTCCTACGAGCAGTACTTC. Its translation is CASSQYFPSEGKSYEQYF.

This chain joins TRBV4-2 and TRBJ1-2; D unclear. Trimming took 0 bases from V and 4 from J, leaving 12 bases between them. Germline V gene lookup returns CDR1 LGHNA and CDR2 YNFKEQ. This CDR3 is built from 15 residues. The CDR3 DNA reads as TGTGCCAGCAGCCAAGATCTGGGCGTTCCCTATGGCTACACCTTC. Translating gives CASSQDLGVPYGYTF.

V usage is TRBV4-1 and J usage is TRBJ1-4; D unresolved. CDR1 and CDR2 (germline): MGHRA, YSYEKL. This CDR3 comprises 11 residues. V was clipped by 6 bases and J by 6 bases, with 5 bases between them. The CDR3 sequence is CASRTDEKLFF. The DNA of the CDR3 is TGCGCCAGCAGGACCGATGAAAAACTGTTTTTT.

This clone was picked up many times. The sample has other DNA sequences that encode this CDR3 too. V usage is TRBV7-9 and J usage is TRBJ2-7; TRBD2 is a possible D gene (6 bases). Trimming took 6 bases from V and 2 from J, leaving 8 bases between them. Germline V gene lookup returns CDR1 SEHNR and CDR2 FQNEAQ (reference sequence). There are 12 residues in the CDR3. CDR3: CASRGGPYEQYF. The DNA of the CDR3 is TGTGCCAGCAGGGGGGGACCCTACGAGCAGTACTTC.

The chain combines TRBV29-1 with TRBJ2-3; D not resolved. Germline assignment: CDR1 SQVTM and CDR2 ANQGSEA. The CDR3 is 11 residues long. V dropped 7 bases and J dropped 2 bases, with 7 bases sitting between them. The CDR3 spells CSGLNTDTQYF. Written as DNA, the CDR3 is TGCAGCGGACTGAACACAGATACGCAGTATTTT.

The chain couples TRBV29-1 to TRBJ2-4; TRBD2 might be the D (6 bases). The CDR3 is 12 residues long. The V gene's germline CDR1 is SQVTM and CDR2 ANQGSEA. V lost 4 bases and J lost 9, with 13 bases in between. The CDR3 bases are TGCAGCGTTGGGGGCGGGGATGGCATTCAGTACTTC. Protein product: CSVGGGDGIQYF.

This clone came up a few times. The chain couples TRBV15 to TRBJ2-1, with a weak D call TRBD1 (6 bases). Trimming stripped 0 bases from V and 8 bases from J, with 17 bases between. This CDR3 comprises 16 residues. Looked up from germline, CDR1 is LNHNV and CDR2 is YYDKDF (reference sequence). The CDR3 bases are TGTGCCACCAGCAGAGATACAGCGACAGGTGGGGATGAGCAGTTCTTC. Amino acids: CATSRDTATGGDEQFF.

The chain has TRBV2 and TRBJ2-2; D may match TRBD1 or TRBD2 (5 bases each). Between the trimmed V and J ends, which lost 7 bases and 4 bases, there was a span of 13 bases. This CDR3 has 14 amino acids. Germline CDR1 SNHLY, CDR2 FYNNEI. The CDR3 DNA reads as TGTGCCAGCACGCAGGGACGTTCCACCGGGGAGCTGTTTTTT. This translates into CASTQGRSTGELFF.

The chain carries TRBV25-1 and TRBJ2-1; tentatively, D is TRBD1 or TRBD2 (5 bases each). This CDR3 region has 11 residues. Trimming left V 2 bases short and J 15 bases short, with 11 bases between. The germline CDR1 and CDR2 sequences are MGHDK and SYGVNS. CDR3 loop: CASSEGGPPFF. The DNA for the CDR3 is TGTGCCAGCAGTGAAGGGGGACCACCGTTCTTC.

The genes are TRBV7-8 and TRBJ2-5; tentatively, D is TRBD1 (5 bases). This CDR3 spans 14 amino acids. Between the trimmed V and J ends, which lost 5 bases and 0 bases, there was a span of 10 bases. Germline-derived CDR1 and CDR2 are SGHVS and FQNEAQ. The CDR3, as DNA: TGTGCCAGCAGCCCCACAGGAAACCAAGAGACCCAGTACTTC. Translated: CASSPTGNQETQYF. Looking up the rest from reference TRBV7-8 and TRBJ2-5 gives the full variable domain: GAGVSQSPRYKVAKRGQDVALRCDPISGHVSLFWYQQALGQGPEFLTYFQNEAQLDKSGLPSDRFFAERPEGSVSTLKIQRTQQEDSAVYLCASSPTGNQETQYFGPGTRLLVL.

This chain uses TRBV29-1 with TRBJ2-5; D is possibly TRBD1 (6 bases). V was clipped by 7 bases and J by 4 bases, with 10 bases between them. Germline lookup yields CDR1 SQVTM and CDR2 ANQGSEA. CDR3 length equals 11 residues. CDR3: CSAAGVETQYF. The CDR3 nucleotides are TGCAGCGCTGCAGGGGTAGAGACCCAGTACTTC.

This clone was detected only a few times. This chain links TRBV6-5 with TRBJ2-7, with a possible D match to TRBD2 (5 bases). Trimming removed 6 bases at V and 5 bases at J, with 17 bases between. Germline V CDR1 and CDR2: MNHEY, SVGAGI. The CDR3 has 14 residues. The CDR3 loop reads CASRPSLVSHEQYF. For the CDR3, the DNA is TGTGCCAGCAGGCCCTCACTAGTGTCTCACGAGCAGTACTTC.

V is TRBV9 and J is TRBJ2-7; 9 bases are a match to TRBD1. This CDR3 is built from 14 residues. The trim removed 7 bases at V and 2 bases at J, leaving 7 bases unmatched. Germline V lookup: CDR1 SGDLS, CDR2 YYNGEE. DNA of the CDR3: TGTGCCAGCTCCCGTGGGACAGGGACCTACGAGCAGTACTTC. Amino acids: CASSRGTGTYEQYF.

V gene TRBV11-1 combines with J gene TRBJ2-1, with D maybe TRBD2 (5 bases). This CDR3 is built from 16 residues. Germline V gene data show CDR1 as SGHAT and CDR2 as FQDESV (reference sequence). Deletions cut 4 bases from V and 3 bases from J, with 16 bases between. Here the CDR3 reads CASSSRVGVGYNEQFF. DNA of the CDR3: TGTGCCAGCAGCTCCCGAGTCGGGGTCGGCTACAATGAGCAGTTCTTC.

This sequence joins TRBV11-3 and TRBJ2-2, with 9 nucleotides matching TRBD1. The CDR3 is made up of 15 amino acids. The V and J ends lost 5 bases and 5 bases, in that order; junction bases with no gene match: 6. Germline V lookup: CDR1 SGHNT, CDR2 YENEEA. CDR3 loop: CASSPGTGLTGELFF. CDR3 sequence (DNA): TGTGCCAGCAGCCCTGGGACAGGGCTGACCGGGGAGCTGTTTTTT.

The chain joins TRBV6-1 to TRBJ1-3; TRBD1 might be the D (6 bases). Germline loops: CDR1 MNHNS, CDR2 SASEGT. CDR3 length: 14 amino acids. The V end was cut by 9 bases, the J end by 0 bases, with 12 bases between. This chain's CDR3 is CASINRVSGNTIYF. The DNA of the CDR3 is TGTGCCAGTATAAACAGGGTCTCTGGAAACACCATATATTTT.

The chain employs TRBV28 and TRBJ2-4, with TRBD2 identical over 10 bases. The germline V gene encodes CDR1 MDHEN and CDR2 SYDVKM. The CDR3 covers 13 residues. Trimming took 3 bases from V and 12 from J; bases not matched to a gene: 5. The CDR3 loop is CASSLLAGARQYF. In DNA, the CDR3 is TGTGCCAGCAGTTTGCTAGCGGGAGCGCGTCAGTACTTC.

Comment on this clone: Its ends do not fully match the called genes, so a read error is possible. J is TRBJ2-1 and V is TRBV7-7, with D tentatively TRBD1 or TRBD2 (5 bases each). The CDR3 consists of 13 residues. Per germline, CDR1 SSHAT and CDR2 FNYEAQ (reference sequence). CDR3 residues: CASSSLGTNEQFF. In DNA form, the CDR3 reads TGTGCTAGCAGCTCTCTAGGGACCAATGAGCAGTTCTTC.

The V gene is TRBV18, the J gene TRBJ2-7, with D possibly TRBD1 on 6 matching bases. The germline V and J ends were trimmed by 3 bases and 12 bases, with 18 bases remaining between them. Germline V gene lookup returns CDR1 KGHSH and CDR2 LQKENI. The CDR3 contains 13 residues. Here the CDR3 reads CASSPIGDIGAYF. DNA of the CDR3: TGTGCCAGCTCACCGATCGGGGACATAGGCGCGTACTTC.

The gene calls are TRBV15 and TRBJ2-1; TRBD2 matches at 10 bases. Trimming removed 5 bases from V and 4 bases from J; junction bases left unmatched: 11. This CDR3 comprises 17 residues. Germline values: CDR1 LNHNV, CDR2 YYDKDF (reference sequence). The CDR3 loop reads CATSAHTLAGAYNEQFF. For the CDR3, the DNA is TGTGCCACCAGCGCGCATACCCTAGCGGGAGCTTACAATGAGCAGTTCTTC.

The J gene is TRBJ2-1, the V gene TRBV20-1; no firm D call. The CDR3 sequence is 10 residues long. Germline lookup yields CDR1 DFQATT and CDR2 SNEGSKA (reference sequence). V shed 3 bases and J shed 10 bases, with 7 bases lying between them. In nucleotides, the CDR3 is TGCAGTGCTAGCGGTACCGAGCAGTTCTTC. Translating it yields CSASGTEQFF.

The chain links TRBV29-1 to TRBJ2-1; D not resolved. Between the trimmed V and J ends, which lost 6 bases and 6 bases, there was a span of 21 bases. CDR1 and CDR2 (germline): SQVTM, ANQGSEA. The CDR3 has 15 amino acids. The CDR3 DNA sequence: TGCAGCGTCCGTTACTCCATAATGGGGTTCAATGAGCAGTTCTTC. This codes for CSVRYSIMGFNEQFF.

This chain joins TRBV4-2 and TRBJ2-6, with a tentative D call TRBD2 (5 bases). The CDR3 is 18 residues long. In germline, CDR1 is LGHNA, CDR2 YNFKEQ. V lost 4 bases and J 2 bases, leaving 18 bases between the germline ends. CDR3 sequence (DNA): TGTGCCAGCAGCCCTCGGCCCGGGGATGGGCCTGGGGCCAACGTCCTGACTTTC. This translates into CASSPRPGDGPGANVLTF.